This entry is about one T cell receptor (beta chain). This entry is derived from a study of blood T cell repertoires in COVID-19. The wider study: The cDNA or gDNA used as material had been derived from T cells, B-cell-depleted T cells, or PBMCs.

The assay was immunoSEQ multiplex PCR, and TCRdb's table has in-frame clones only and misses some. The sample consists of 150,000 to 200,000 clones, around 84% of them appearing once. Ages ranged from 18 to 89 years, with residence in 24 US areas. Cohorts were based on clinical histories the participants reported. Cohort 3 recovery required two negative PCRs, clearance, or symptom resolution. The source is a woman between 45 and 65 years old who had recovered from COVID-19. The sample comprised PBMCs or T cells enriched from blood (not recorded which).

The CDR3 sequence: CASSLGASQGVTEAFF. CDR3 DNA: TGCGCCAGCAGCTTGGGGGCGTCTCAGGGGGTGACTGAAGCTTTCTTT. The chain combines TRBV5-1 with TRBJ1-1; 7 positions agree with TRBD1. V was pared by 0 bases and J by 5 bases, with 10 bases of the junction left unmatched. CDR1 SGHRS and CDR2 YFSETQ come from the germline V gene. This CDR3 spans 16 amino acids.